This T cell receptor beta chain was captured by sequencing in a study of CD8+ T cells in alopecia areata. Study details: Each day, treated patients took oral tofacitinib twice, at 5 to 10 mg per dose. Once tofacitinib had been taken for 6 to 18 months, 6 months off drug followed. Broader study findings: An increase in clonality over normal scalp was evident in lesional scalp, especially alopecia totalis/universalis.

Comment on this clone: Its specificity is unknown.

V shed 7 bases and J shed 0 bases, with 10 bases lying between them. The CDR3 consists of 14 residues. Per germline, CDR1 MNHNS and CDR2 SASEGT. The sequencing template was cDNA reverse transcribed from extracted RNA. Repertoires were generated with immunoSEQ multiplex PCR, while TCRdb's copy carries only in-frame clones and drops some. Of some 190,000 clones listed, roughly 60% are singletons. The treatment was: oral pan-JAK inhibitor, 5-10 mg twice daily. The study team obtained lesional scalp punch biopsies and peripheral blood from alopecia areata patients. The J gene is TRBJ1-5, the V gene TRBV6-1; D gene uncertain. The TCR originated in a human donor with alopecia areata. The source was CD4+ T cells sorted from blood, collected at week 24, from a patient treated with tofacitinib. CDR3 nucleotides: TGTGCCAGCATGGCGGTGGATAGCAATCAGCCCCAGCATTTT. Amino acids: CASMAVDSNQPQHF.